This T cell receptor beta chain was recovered during a study of T cells in Graves' hyperthyroidism and ophthalmopathy. Study results and limitations: A 13 V-J model separated ophthalmopathy from stable hyperthyroidism.

At least ten counts were recorded for this clonotype. The antigen remains unidentified. Amplified regions were TCR beta CDR3 sequences from RNA transcripts. The study used the HTBI primer set for a first-round RT-PCR of the TCR CDR3. MiXCR was run by TCRdb on the multiplex PCR reads, yielding one entry per CDR3 protein. The sample carries approximately 360,000 distinct CDR3 sequences, about 15% recorded once. Trimming removed 5 bases from V and 7 bases from J; junction bases left unmatched: 16. The CDR3 covers 16 residues. Germline CDR1 reads DFQATT; CDR2 reads SNEGSKA (reference sequence). Lactation, pregnancy, other autoimmune disease or uncontrolled infection excluded patients.

Sequenced material: blood. This receptor was obtained from a woman between 18 and 29 years old with Graves' hyperthyroidism that later progressed to Graves' ophthalmopathy. The rearrangement joins TRBV20-1 to TRBJ2-5; 10 bases match TRBD2. CDR3 sequence reads: CSAPSGRWGPEWTQYF. In DNA, the CDR3 is TGCAGTGCTCCTAGCGGGAGATGGGGACCAGAGTGGACCCAGTACTTC.